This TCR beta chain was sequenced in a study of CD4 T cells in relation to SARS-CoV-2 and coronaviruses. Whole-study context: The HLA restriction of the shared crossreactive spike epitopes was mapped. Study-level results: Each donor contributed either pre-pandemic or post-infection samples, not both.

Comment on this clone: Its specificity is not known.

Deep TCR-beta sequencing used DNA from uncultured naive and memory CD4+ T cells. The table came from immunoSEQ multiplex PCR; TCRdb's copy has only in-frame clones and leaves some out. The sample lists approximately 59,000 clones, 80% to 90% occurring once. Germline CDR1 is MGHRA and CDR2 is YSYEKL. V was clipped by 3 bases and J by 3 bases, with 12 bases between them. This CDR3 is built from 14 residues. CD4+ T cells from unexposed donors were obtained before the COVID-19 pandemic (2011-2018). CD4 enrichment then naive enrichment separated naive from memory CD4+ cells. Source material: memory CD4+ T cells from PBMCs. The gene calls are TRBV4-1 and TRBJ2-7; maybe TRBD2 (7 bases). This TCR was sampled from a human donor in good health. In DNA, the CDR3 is TGCGCCAGCAGCCAGGGGGGGCTAGGCTACGAGCAGTACTTC. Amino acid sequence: CASSQGGLGYEQYF.